The source of this T cell receptor (beta chain) is a study of OX40 agonist ivuxolimab in advanced cancers. The V gene end was trimmed by 3 bases and the J gene end by 6 bases; junction bases not matched to a gene: 2. Germline assignment: CDR1 KGHSH and CDR2 LQKENI. The CDR3 covers 13 residues. Points on this clone: This CDR3 is also generated by other DNA sequences in the sample.

The data were produced by immunoSEQ multiplex PCR, yet TCRdb's version contains in-frame clones alone and is incomplete. This sample yields approximately 65,000 clones, of which about 83% are seen a single time; 0.7% to 0.9% belongs to the top ten. The sequence was obtained from an adult with an advanced solid tumor such as melanoma, head and neck, liver or kidney cancer. The rearrangement links TRBV18 to TRBJ2-1, with 7 bases fitting TRBD2. This specimen was CD4+ or CD8+ T cells sorted from blood, taken in a trial of the OX40 agonist ivuxolimab. CDR3 region: CASSPPSGNEQFF. The CDR3 DNA is TGTGCCAGCTCACCCCCTAGCGGCAATGAGCAGTTCTTC.